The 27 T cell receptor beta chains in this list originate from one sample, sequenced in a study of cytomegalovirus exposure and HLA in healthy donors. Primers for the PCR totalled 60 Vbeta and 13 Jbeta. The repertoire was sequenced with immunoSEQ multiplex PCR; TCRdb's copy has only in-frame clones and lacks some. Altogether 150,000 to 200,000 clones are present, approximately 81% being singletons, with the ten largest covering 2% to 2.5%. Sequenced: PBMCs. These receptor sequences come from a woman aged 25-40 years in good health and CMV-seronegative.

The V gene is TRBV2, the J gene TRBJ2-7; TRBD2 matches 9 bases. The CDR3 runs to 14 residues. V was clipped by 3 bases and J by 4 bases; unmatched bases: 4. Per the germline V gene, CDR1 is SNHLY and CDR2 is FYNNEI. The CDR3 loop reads CASSESSGNYEQYF. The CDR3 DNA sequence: TGTGCCAGCAGTGAGTCTAGCGGGAATTACGAGCAGTACTTC.

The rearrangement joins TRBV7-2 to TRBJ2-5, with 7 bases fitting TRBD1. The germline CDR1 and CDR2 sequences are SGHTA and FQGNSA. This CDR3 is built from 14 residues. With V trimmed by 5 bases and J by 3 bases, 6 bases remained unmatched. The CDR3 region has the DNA TGTGCCAGCAGCACGACAGGGTGGGAAGAGACCCAGTACTTC. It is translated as CASSTTGWEETQYF.

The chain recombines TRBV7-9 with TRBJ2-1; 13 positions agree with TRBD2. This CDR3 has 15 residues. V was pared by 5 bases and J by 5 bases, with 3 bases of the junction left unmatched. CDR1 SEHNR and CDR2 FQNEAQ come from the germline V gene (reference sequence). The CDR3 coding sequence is TGTGCCAGCAGCCCCACTAGCGGGAGGGACAATGAGCAGTTCTTC. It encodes CASSPTSGRDNEQFF.

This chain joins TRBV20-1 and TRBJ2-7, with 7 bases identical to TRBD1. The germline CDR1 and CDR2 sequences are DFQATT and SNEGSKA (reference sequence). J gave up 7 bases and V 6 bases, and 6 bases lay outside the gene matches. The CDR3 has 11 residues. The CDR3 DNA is TGCAGTGCAGGGGACAGCGCGGAGCAGTACTTC. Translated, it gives CSAGDSAEQYF.

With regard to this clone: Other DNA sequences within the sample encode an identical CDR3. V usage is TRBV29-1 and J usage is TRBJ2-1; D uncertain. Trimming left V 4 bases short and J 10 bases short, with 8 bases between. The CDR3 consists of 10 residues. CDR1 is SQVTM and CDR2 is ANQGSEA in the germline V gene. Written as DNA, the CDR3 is TGCAGCGTTGGAGTCTTCGAGCAGTTCTTC. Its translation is CSVGVFEQFF.

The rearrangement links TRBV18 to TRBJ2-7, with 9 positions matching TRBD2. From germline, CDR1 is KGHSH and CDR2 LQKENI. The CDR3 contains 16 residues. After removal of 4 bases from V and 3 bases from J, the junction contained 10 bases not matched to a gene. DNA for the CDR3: TGTGCCAGCTCACAAAATAGCGGGAGAGCAGTCTACGAGCAGTACTTC. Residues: CASSQNSGRAVYEQYF.

The CDR3 protein is CASSLGYSQGNYEQYF. Here the CDR3 DNA reads TGTGCCAGCAGCTTAGGGTATAGCCAGGGAAACTACGAGCAGTACTTC. The rearrangement joins TRBV7-8 to TRBJ2-5; maybe TRBD1 (5 bases). The J call is uncertain, as TRBJ2-7 better fits the DNA end. The CDR3 has 16 amino acids. Per germline, CDR1 SGHVS and CDR2 FQNEAQ.

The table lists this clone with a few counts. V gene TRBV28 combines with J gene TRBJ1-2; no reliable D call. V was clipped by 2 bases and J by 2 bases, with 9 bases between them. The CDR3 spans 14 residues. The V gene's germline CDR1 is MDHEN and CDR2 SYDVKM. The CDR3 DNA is TGTGCCAGCAGTTTACCGGGAGCGAACTATGGCTACACCTTC. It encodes CASSLPGANYGYTF.

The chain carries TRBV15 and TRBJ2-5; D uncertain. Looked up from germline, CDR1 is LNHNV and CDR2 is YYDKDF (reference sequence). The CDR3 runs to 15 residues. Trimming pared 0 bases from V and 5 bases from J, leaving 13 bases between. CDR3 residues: CATSRDFVVEETQYF. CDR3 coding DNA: TGTGCCACCAGCAGAGATTTTGTCGTGGAGGAGACCCAGTACTTC.

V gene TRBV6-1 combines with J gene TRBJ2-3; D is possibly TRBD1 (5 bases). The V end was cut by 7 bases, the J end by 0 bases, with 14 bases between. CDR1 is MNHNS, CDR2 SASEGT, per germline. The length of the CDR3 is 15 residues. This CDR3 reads CASNLQEPSTDTQYF. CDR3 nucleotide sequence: TGTGCCAGCAACCTACAGGAACCTAGCACAGATACGCAGTATTTT.

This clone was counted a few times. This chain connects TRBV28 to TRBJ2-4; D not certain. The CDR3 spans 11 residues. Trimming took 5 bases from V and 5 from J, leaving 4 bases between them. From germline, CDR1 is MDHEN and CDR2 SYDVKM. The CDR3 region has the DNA TGTGCCAGCAGTATCGAAAACATTCAGTACTTC. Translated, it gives CASSIENIQYF.

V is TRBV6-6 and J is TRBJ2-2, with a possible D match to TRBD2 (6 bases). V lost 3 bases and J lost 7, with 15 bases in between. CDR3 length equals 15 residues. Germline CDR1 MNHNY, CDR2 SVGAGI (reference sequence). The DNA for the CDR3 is TGTGCCAGCAGTTATCCTAGCGTGGTCGACGGGGAGCTGTTTTTT. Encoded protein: CASSYPSVVDGELFF.

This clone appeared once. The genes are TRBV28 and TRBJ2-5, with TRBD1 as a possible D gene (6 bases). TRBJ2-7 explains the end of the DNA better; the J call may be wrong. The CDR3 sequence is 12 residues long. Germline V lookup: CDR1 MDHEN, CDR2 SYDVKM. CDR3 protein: CASRDSYYEQYF. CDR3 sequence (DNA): TGTGCCAGCAGGGACAGCTACTACGAGCAGTACTTC.

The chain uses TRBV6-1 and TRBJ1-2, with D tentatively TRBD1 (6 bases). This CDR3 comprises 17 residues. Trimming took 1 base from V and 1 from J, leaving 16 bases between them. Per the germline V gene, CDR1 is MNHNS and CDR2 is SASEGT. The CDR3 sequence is CASSEVGRGLSNYGYTF. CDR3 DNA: TGTGCCAGCAGTGAAGTAGGCAGGGGATTAAGTAACTATGGCTACACCTTC.

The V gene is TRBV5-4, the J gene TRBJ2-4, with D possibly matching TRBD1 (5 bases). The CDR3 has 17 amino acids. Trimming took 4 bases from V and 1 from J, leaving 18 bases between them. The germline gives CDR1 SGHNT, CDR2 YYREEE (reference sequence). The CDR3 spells CASSNVVARAAKNIQYF. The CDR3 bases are TGTGCCAGCAGCAATGTTGTGGCCAGGGCGGCCAAAAACATTCAGTACTTC.

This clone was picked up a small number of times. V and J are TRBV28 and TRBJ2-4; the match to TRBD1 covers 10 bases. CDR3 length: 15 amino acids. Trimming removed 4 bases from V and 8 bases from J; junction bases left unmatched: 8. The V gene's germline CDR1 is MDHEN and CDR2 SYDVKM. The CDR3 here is CASSSTGTGVDIQYF. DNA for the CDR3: TGTGCCAGCAGTTCTACCGGGACAGGGGTGGACATTCAGTACTTC.

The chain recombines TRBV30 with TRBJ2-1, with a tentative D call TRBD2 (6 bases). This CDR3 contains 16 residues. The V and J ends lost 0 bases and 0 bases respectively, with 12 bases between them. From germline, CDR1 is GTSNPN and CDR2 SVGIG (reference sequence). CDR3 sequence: CAWSVLRGGSYNEQFF. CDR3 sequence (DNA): TGTGCCTGGAGTGTACTTAGGGGAGGCTCCTACAATGAGCAGTTCTTC. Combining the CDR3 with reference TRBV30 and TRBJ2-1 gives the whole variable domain SQTIHQWPATLVQPVGSPLSLECTVEGTSNPNLYWYRQAAGRGLQLLFYSVGIGQISSEVPQNLSASRPQDRQFILSSKKLLLSDSGFYLCAWSVLRGGSYNEQFFGPGTRLTVL.

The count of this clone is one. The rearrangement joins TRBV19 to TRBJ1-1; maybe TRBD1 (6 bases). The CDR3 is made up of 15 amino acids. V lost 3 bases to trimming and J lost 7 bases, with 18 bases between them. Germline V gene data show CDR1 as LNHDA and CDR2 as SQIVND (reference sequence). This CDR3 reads CASSIQGSGGIEAFF. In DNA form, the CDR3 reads TGTGCCAGTAGTATTCAGGGGTCGGGTGGAATTGAAGCTTTCTTT.

CDR3 DNA: TGTGCCAGCGCTAATCGGGGGGCGGAGGCCAAAAACATTCAGTACTTC. Its translation is CASANRGAEAKNIQYF. The chain recombines TRBV28 with TRBJ2-4; a possible D gene is TRBD2 (7 bases). The V gene's germline CDR1 is MDHEN and CDR2 SYDVKM. The length of the CDR3 is 16 residues. Between the trimmed V and J ends, which lost 8 bases and 1 base, there was a span of 18 bases.

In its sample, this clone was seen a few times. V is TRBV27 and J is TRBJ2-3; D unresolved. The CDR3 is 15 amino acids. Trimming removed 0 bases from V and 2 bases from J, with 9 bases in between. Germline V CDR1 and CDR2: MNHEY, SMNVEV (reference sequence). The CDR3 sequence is CASSLSPAPTDTQYF. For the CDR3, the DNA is TGTGCCAGCAGTTTATCTCCCGCGCCCACAGATACGCAGTATTTT.

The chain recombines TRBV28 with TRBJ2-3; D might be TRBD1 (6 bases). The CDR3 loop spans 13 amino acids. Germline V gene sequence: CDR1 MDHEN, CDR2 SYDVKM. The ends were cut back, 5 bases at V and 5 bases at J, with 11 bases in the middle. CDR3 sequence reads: CASSLTGLDTQYF. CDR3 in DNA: TGTGCCAGCAGTCTTACAGGGCTAGATACGCAGTATTTT. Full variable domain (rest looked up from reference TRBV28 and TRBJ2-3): DVKVTQSSRYLVKRTGEKVFLECVQDMDHENMFWYRQDPGLGLRLIYFSYDVKMKEKGDIPEGYSVSREKKERFSLILESASTNQTSMYLCASSLTGLDTQYFGPGTRLTVL.

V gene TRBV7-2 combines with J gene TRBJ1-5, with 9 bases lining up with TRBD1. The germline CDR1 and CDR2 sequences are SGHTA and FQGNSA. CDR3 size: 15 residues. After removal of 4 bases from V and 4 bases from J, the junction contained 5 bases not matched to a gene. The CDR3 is CASSWTGDRNQPQHF. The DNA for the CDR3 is TGTGCCAGCAGCTGGACAGGGGACCGAAATCAGCCCCAGCATTTT.

The CDR3 loop reads CASSTTSGSYEQYF. CDR3 nucleotides: TGTGCCAGCAGCACCACTAGCGGATCCTACGAGCAGTACTTC. The chain is built from TRBV28 and TRBJ2-7; 8 bases agree with TRBD2. This CDR3 spans 14 amino acids. Germline V gene data show CDR1 as MDHEN and CDR2 as SYDVKM. After removal of 6 bases from V and 1 base from J, the junction contained 5 bases not matched to a gene. Drawing the rest from reference TRBV28 and TRBJ2-7, the complete variable domain is DVKVTQSSRYLVKRTGEKVFLECVQDMDHENMFWYRQDPGLGLRLIYFSYDVKMKEKGDIPEGYSVSREKKERFSLILESASTNQTSMYLCASSTTSGSYEQYFGPGTRLTVT.

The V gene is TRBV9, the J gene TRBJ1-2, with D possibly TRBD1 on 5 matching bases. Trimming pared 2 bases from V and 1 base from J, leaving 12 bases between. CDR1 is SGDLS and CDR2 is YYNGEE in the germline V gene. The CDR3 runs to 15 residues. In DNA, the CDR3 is TGTGCCAGCAGCGTGGCAGGGATTAATAACTATGGCTACACCTTC. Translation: CASSVAGINNYGYTF.

CDR3 sequence (DNA): TGTGCCAGCAGTGACAGGGTTGGTGGAGAGACCCAGTACTTC. Translation: CASSDRVGGETQYF. J is TRBJ2-5 and V is TRBV2; a weak D match, TRBD1 (5 bases). The CDR3 is made up of 14 amino acids. The germline V and J ends were trimmed by 3 bases and 4 bases, with 12 bases remaining between them. Germline V gene data show CDR1 as SNHLY and CDR2 as FYNNEI.

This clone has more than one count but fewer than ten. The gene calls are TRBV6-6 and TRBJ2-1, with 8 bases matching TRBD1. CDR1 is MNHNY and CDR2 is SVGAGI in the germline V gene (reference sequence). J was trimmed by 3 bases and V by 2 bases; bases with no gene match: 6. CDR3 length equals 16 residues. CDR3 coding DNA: TGTGCCAGCAGTTACCCCGGCAGGGGGCACTACAATGAGCAGTTCTTC. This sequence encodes CASSYPGRGHYNEQFF.

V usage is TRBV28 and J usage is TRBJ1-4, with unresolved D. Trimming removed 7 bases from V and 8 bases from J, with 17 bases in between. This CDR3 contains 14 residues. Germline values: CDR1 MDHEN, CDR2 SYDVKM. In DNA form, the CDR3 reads TGTGCCAGCAAGTTGAGGGCGTTGAGCGAAAAACTGTTTTTT. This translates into CASKLRALSEKLFF.